This TCR beta chain emerged from a study of blood T cell repertoires in COVID-19. Study as a whole: Both acute and convalescent COVID-19 samples were obtained from the United States, Italy and Spain. PBMCs, B-cell-depleted T cells, or T cells provided the cDNA or gDNA that made up the material.

The germline V gene has CDR1 SGHAT and CDR2 FQNNGV. V was cut by 3 bases and J by 4 bases, with 10 bases left in between. The CDR3 contains 15 residues. Study processing details: Reference gene primers were amplified, and this amplification served to estimate nucleated cell counts. Produced via immunoSEQ multiplex PCR; TCRdb's table is partial and in-frame only. That table gives V, J and clone size, and the DNA gave D and trimming. Of 230,000 or so clones in the sample, roughly nine tenths were seen once. This clonotype originated in a woman between 40 and 50 years old who had recovered from COVID-19. The sequencing sample was made of peripheral blood. This sequence joins TRBV11-2 and TRBJ1-6, with D unclear. CDR3 sequence: CASSFLVDYNSPLHF. The CDR3 nucleotides are TGTGCCAGCAGCTTCCTAGTGGATTATAATTCACCCCTCCACTTT. The whole variable domain, filled in from reference TRBV11-2 and TRBJ1-6, reads EAGVAQSPRYKIIEKRQSVAFWCNPISGHATLYWYQQILGQGPKLLIQFQNNGVVDDSQLPKDRFSAERLKGVDSTLKIQPAKLEDSAVYLCASSFLVDYNSPLHFGNGTRLTVT.